Sequencing of this T cell receptor (beta chain) was carried out in a study of CD8 T cells in Susac syndrome. Study overall: At the time of blood draw, patients with Susac syndrome were therapy-naive, receiving corticosteroids, or receiving intravenous immunoglobulin alone. Points from the study as a whole: The authors found no clonal expansion in Susac syndrome CD4+ T cell repertoires.

All included Susac syndrome patients satisfied recently defined diagnostic criteria for definite or probable disease. As for this clonotype: Its target is unknown.

Reverse transcription used roughly 0.45 to 1 ug RNA and random hexamers. Coverage of TCR beta CDR3 amplification by immunoSEQ multiplex PCR extended to 54 Vbeta and 13 Jbeta. TCRdb used MiXCR to reprocess the immunoSEQ multiplex PCR reads, holding one entry per CDR3 protein. The profile shows over 140,000 distinct CDR3 sequences, more than 85% of them singletons. Per the germline V gene, CDR1 is DFQATT and CDR2 is SNEGSKA (reference sequence). The CDR3 has 11 amino acids. V was cut by 6 bases and J by 3 bases, with 9 bases left in between. This TCR derives from a human donor with Susac syndrome. Sequenced sample: CD4+ T cells from PBMCs. The J gene is TRBJ2-7, the V gene TRBV20-1; D is ambiguous. CDR3: CSAHNDYEQYF. The CDR3 DNA reads TGCAGTGCCCACAATGACTACGAGCAGTACTTC.